Shown below are 4 T cell receptor beta chains from a single sample sequenced in a study of shared clonotypes between healthy human individuals. Sequenced by immunoSEQ multiplex PCR; TCRdb stores in-frame clones only, minus some. Of 950,000 to 1,100,000 clones in the sample, about 75% were seen once. Sample: memory CD4+ T cells sorted from blood. Subset given: CD45RA-negative fraction. The receptors here all came from a man aged 18 to 29 in good health.

This chain connects TRBV23-1 to TRBJ1-1; D gene unclear. TRBV23-1 is treated as an ORF (open reading frame) with a function not yet certain. Trimming removed 0 bases at V and 4 bases at J, with 18 bases between. CDR3 length: 17 residues. In DNA form, the CDR3 reads TGCGCCAGCAGTCAATCAGGGAGGCTAGATTGGCCCACTGAAGCTTTCTTT. Its translation: CASSQSGRLDWPTEAFF.

This clone has a count of ten or more. The chain is built from TRBV7-2 and TRBJ1-1; a possible D gene is TRBD1 (5 bases). V was pared by 5 bases and J by 2 bases, with 12 bases between. This CDR3 has 14 amino acids. In germline, CDR1 is SGHTA, CDR2 FQGNSA. The CDR3 loop is CASSPPTANTEAFF. The CDR3 coding sequence is TGTGCCAGCAGCCCACCGACAGCCAACACTGAAGCTTTCTTT.

The genes are TRBV7-8 and TRBJ2-7; D remains unclear. This CDR3 has 12 residues. With 0 bases removed from V and 6 bases from J, the gap between germline ends came to 6 bases. From germline, CDR1 is SGHVS and CDR2 FQNEAQ. DNA of the CDR3: TGTGCCAGCAGCTTAGCAGGGATCGAGCAGTACTTC. It yields the protein CASSLAGIEQYF.

V and J are TRBV9 and TRBJ1-4; TRBD1 agrees at 10 bases. Trimming removed 4 bases from V and 7 bases from J; junction bases left unmatched: 4. From germline, CDR1 is SGDLS and CDR2 YYNGEE. This CDR3 has 14 amino acids. The CDR3 reads CASSYGTGAEKLFF. CDR3 nucleotides: TGTGCCAGCAGCTACGGGACAGGGGCTGAAAAACTGTTTTTT.